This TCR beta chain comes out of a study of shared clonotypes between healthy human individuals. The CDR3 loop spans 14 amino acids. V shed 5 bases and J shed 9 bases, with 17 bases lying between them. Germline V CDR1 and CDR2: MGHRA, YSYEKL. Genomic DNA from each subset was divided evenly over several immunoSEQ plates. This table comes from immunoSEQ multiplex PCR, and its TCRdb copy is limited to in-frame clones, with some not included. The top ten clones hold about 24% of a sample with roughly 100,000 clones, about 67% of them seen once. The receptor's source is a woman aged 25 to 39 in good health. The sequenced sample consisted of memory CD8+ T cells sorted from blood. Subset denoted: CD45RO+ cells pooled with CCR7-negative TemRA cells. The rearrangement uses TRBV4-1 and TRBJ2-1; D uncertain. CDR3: CASSGNPTYGEQFF. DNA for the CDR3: TGCGCCAGCAGCGGGAATCCCACCTATGGTGAGCAGTTCTTC.